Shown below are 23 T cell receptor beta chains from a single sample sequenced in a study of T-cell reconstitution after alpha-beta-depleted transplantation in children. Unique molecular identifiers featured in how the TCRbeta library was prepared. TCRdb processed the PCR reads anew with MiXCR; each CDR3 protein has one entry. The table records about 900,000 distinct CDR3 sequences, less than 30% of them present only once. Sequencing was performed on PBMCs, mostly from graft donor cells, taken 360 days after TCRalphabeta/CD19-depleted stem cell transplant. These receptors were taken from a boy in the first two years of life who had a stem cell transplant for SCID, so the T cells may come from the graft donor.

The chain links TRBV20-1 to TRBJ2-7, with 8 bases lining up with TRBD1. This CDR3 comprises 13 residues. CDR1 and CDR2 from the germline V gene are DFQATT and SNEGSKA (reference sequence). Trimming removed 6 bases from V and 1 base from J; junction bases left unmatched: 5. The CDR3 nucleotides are TGCAGTGCCACCGGGACAGGTTCCTACGAGCAGTACTTC. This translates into CSATGTGSYEQYF.

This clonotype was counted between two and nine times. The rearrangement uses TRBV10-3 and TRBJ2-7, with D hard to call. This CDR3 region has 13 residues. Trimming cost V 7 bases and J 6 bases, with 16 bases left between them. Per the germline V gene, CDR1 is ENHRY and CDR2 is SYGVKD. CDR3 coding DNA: TGTGCCATCAACGGCCAACCGTCTTTCGAGCAGTACTTC. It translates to CAINGQPSFEQYF.

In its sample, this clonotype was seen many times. CDR3 protein: CATSRGGRAPSYNEQFF. In nucleotides, the CDR3 is TGTGCCACCAGCAGAGGTGGCAGAGCACCCTCCTACAATGAGCAGTTCTTC. J is TRBJ2-1 and V is TRBV15; no definite D call. The CDR3 extends over 17 amino acids. The V end was cut by 1 base, the J end by 0 bases, with 13 bases between. The germline CDR1 and CDR2 sequences are LNHNV and YYDKDF (reference sequence).

CDR3 loop: CASSHSYEGNTGELFF. The CDR3 DNA sequence: TGTGCCAGCAGTCACAGCTACGAGGGGAACACCGGGGAGCTGTTTTTT. The chain combines TRBV6-5 with TRBJ2-2; weak D call: TRBD2 (5 bases). The CDR3 length is 16 residues. V shed 5 bases and J shed 1 base, with 14 bases lying between them. In germline, CDR1 is MNHEY, CDR2 SVGAGI.

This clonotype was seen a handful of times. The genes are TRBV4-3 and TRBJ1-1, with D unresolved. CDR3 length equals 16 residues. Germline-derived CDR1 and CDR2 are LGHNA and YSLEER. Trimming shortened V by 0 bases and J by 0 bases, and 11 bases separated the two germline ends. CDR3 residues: CASSQEGSRMNTEAFF. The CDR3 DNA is TGCGCCAGCAGCCAAGAAGGATCCCGGATGAACACTGAAGCTTTCTTT.

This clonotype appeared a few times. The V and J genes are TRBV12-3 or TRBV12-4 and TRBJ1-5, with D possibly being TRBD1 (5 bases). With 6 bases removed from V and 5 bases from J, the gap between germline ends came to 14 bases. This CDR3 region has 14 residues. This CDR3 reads CASSPFLGDQPQHF. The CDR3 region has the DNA TGTGCCAGCAGCCCCTTTTTGGGGGATCAGCCCCAGCATTTT.

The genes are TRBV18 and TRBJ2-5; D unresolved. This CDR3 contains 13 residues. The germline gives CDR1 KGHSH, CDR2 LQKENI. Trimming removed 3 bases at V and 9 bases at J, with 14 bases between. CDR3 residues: CASSPALDRAQYF. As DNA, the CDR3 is TGTGCCAGCTCACCGGCCCTAGATCGGGCCCAGTACTTC.

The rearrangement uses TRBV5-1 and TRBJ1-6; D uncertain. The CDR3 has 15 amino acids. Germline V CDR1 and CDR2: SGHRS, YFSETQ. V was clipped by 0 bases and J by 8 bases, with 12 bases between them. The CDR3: CASSLAHGRYSPLHF. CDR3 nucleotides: TGCGCCAGCAGCTTGGCCCACGGGCGGTATTCACCCCTCCACTTT.

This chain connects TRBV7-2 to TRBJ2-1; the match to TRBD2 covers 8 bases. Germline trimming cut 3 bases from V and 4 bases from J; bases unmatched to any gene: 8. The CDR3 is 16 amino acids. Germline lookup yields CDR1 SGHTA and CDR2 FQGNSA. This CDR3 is CASSLTPRGGYNEQFF. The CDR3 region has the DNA TGTGCCAGCAGCTTGACCCCTCGGGGGGGGTACAATGAGCAGTTCTTC.

DNA for the CDR3: TGCGCCAGCAGCCCCTTCGACAGGGGGGGAAACACCATATATTTT. Translating it yields CASSPFDRGGNTIYF. The rearrangement links TRBV4-1 to TRBJ1-3; 9 bases map to TRBD1. Germline V lookup: CDR1 MGHRA, CDR2 YSYEKL. CDR3 size: 15 residues. Germline trimming cut 4 bases from V and 4 bases from J; bases unmatched to any gene: 5.

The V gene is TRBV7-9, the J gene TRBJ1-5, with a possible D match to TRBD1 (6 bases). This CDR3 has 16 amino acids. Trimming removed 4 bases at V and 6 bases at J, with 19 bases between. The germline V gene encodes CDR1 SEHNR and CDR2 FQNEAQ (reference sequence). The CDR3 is CASSSEDSLFFQPQHF. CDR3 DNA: TGTGCCAGCAGCTCGGAGGACAGTCTCTTTTTTCAGCCCCAGCATTTT.

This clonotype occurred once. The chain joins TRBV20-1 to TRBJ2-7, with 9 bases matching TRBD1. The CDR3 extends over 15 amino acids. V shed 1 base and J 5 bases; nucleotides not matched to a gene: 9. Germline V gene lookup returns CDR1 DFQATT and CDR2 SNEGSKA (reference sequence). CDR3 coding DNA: TGCAGTGCTAGAGTCTGGGGACAGGGTCCCGACGAGCAGTACTTC. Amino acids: CSARVWGQGPDEQYF.

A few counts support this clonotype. As DNA, the CDR3 is TGCGCCAGCAGCTCCCTTATTGGCGAGACCCAGTACTTC. Translating gives CASSSLIGETQYF. This chain joins TRBV5-1 and TRBJ2-5, with unresolved D. CDR3 length: 13 residues. V was trimmed by 3 bases and J by 5 bases, leaving 11 bases between them. The germline gives CDR1 SGHRS, CDR2 YFSETQ.

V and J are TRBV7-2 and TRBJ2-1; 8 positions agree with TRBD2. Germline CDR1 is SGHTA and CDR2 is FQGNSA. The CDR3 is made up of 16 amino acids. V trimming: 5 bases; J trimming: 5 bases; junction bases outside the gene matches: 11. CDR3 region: CASSLVGYGGDNEQFF. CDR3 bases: TGTGCCAGCAGCCTTGTTGGGTACGGGGGGGACAATGAGCAGTTCTTC. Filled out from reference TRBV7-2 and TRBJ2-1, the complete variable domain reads GAGVSQSPSNKVTEKGKDVELRCDPISGHTALYWYRQSLGQGLEFLIYFQGNSAPDKSGLPSDRFSAERTGGSVSTLTIQRTQQEDSAVYLCASSLVGYGGDNEQFFGPGTRLTVL.

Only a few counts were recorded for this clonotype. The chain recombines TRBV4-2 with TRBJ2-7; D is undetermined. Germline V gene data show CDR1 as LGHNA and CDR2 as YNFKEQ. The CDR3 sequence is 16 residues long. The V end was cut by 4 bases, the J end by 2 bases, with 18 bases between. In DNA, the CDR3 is TGTGCCAGCAGCCCCTCGTGGGAACTCGTAGCCTACGAGCAGTACTTC. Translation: CASSPSWELVAYEQYF.

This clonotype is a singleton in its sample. The CDR3 loop reads CASSPGQGAWQPQHF. In nucleotides, the CDR3 is TGTGCCAGCAGTCCCGGACAGGGGGCATGGCAGCCCCAGCATTTT. V gene TRBV28 combines with J gene TRBJ1-5; 11 positions agree with TRBD1. This CDR3 is built from 15 residues. V gave up 5 bases and J gave up 7 bases; unmatched junction bases: 7. Per germline, CDR1 MDHEN and CDR2 SYDVKM.

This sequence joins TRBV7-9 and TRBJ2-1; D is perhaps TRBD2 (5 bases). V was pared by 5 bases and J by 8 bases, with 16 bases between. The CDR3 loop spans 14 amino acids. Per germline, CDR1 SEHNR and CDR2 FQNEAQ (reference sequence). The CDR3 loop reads CASSPGYEGDEQFF. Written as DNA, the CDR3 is TGTGCCAGCAGCCCCGGATATGAGGGCGATGAGCAGTTCTTC.

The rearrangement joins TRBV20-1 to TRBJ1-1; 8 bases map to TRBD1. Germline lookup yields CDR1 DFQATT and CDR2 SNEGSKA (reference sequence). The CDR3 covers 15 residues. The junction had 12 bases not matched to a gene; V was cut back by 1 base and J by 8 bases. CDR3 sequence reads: CSARALLTGGLEAFF. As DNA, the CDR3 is TGCAGTGCTAGAGCCTTACTTACAGGGGGGCTGGAAGCTTTCTTT.

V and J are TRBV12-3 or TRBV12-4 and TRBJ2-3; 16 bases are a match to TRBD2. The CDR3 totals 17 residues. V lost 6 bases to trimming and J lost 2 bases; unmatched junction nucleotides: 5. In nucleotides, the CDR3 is TGTGCCAGCAGCCCGGGACTAGCGGGGGGGGTCACAGATACGCAGTATTTT. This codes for CASSPGLAGGVTDTQYF.

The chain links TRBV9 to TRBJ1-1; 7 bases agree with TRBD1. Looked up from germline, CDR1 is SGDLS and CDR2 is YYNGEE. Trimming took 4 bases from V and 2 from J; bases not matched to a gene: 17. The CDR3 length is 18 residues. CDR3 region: CASSPQGQPFPKNTEAFF. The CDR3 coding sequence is TGTGCCAGCAGCCCCCAGGGACAGCCTTTTCCAAAAAACACTGAAGCTTTCTTT.

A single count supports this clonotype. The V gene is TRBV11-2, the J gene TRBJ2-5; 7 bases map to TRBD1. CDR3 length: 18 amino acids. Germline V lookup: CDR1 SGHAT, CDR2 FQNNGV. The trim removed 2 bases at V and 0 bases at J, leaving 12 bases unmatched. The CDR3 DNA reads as TGTGCCAGCAGCTTACAGGGGGTAGGGCTAACGTACCAAGAGACCCAGTACTTC. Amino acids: CASSLQGVGLTYQETQYF.

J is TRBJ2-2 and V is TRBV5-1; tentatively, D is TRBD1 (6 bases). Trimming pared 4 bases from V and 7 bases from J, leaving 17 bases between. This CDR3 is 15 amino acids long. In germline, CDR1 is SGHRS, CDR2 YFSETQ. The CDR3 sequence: CASSTRPIQGGELFF. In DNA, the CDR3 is TGCGCCAGCAGCACACGACCCATACAGGGCGGGGAGCTGTTTTTT.

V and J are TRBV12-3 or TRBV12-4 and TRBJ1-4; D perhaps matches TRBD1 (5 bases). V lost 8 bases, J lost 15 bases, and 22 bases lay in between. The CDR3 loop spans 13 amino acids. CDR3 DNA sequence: TGTGCCAGCGGGGGTTCCACACTCGGGGATTTGTTTTTT. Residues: CASGGSTLGDLFF.